This T cell receptor (beta chain) was observed in a study of PD-L1 blockade in urothelial cancer. Study-wide context: Analysis of the blood was performed 3 weeks (second dose) and 6 weeks after treatment start. A median blood sample held about 140,000 T cells and tens of thousands of unique TCRs.

Germline V gives CDR1 MNHEY, CDR2 SVGAGI. Germline trimming cut 4 bases from V and 3 bases from J; bases unmatched to any gene: 5. The CDR3 length is 14 residues. Spiking of synthetic TCR analog templates was performed in each PCR. The protocol was immunoSEQ multiplex PCR, while the TCRdb copy is restricted to in-frame clones and leaves out a portion. Of 70,000 or so clones in the sample, approximately 88% are singletons; the top ten hold around 3.4%. Patients' urothelial carcinoma was locally advanced or metastatic. The clonotype originates from a man in his 60s with urothelial cancer. The chain recombines TRBV6-5 with TRBJ2-7; 8 bases match TRBD2. The source material was PBMCs, sampled around atezolizumab (anti-PD-L1) treatment. This CDR3 is CASSSTSESYEQYF. Written as DNA, the CDR3 is TGTGCCAGCAGTTCGACTAGCGAGAGCTACGAGCAGTACTTC.